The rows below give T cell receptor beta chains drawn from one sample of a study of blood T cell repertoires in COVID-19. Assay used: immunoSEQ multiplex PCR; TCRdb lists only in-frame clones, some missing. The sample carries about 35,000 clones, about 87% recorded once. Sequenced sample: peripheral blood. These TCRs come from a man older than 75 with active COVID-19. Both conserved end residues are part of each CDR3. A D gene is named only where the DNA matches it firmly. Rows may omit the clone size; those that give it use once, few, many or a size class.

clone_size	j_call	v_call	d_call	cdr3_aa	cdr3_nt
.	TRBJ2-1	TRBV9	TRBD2	CASSVHPGLAHPTNEQFF	TGTGCCAGCAGCGTCCACCCGGGACTAGCACACCCGACGAATGAGCAGTTCTTC
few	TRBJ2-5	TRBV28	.	CASSLGSRRQETQYF	TGTGCCAGCAGTTTAGGTTCGCGGCGGCAAGAGACCCAGTACTTC
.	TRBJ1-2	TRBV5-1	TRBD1	CASSFGTANYGYTF	TGCGCCAGCAGCTTCGGGACAGCTAACTATGGCTACACCTTC
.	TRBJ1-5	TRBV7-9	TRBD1	CASSRTGNQPQHF	TGTGCCAGCAGCCGGACAGGAAATCAGCCCCAGCATTTT
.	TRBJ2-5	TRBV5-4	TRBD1	CASSSKTGVETQYF	TGTGCCAGCAGCTCTAAGACAGGGGTAGAGACCCAGTACTTC
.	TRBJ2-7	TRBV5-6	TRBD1	CASSYGQGAGYEQYF	TGTGCCAGCAGCTATGGACAGGGGGCAGGCTACGAGCAGTACTTC
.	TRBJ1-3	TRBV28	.	CASSPGGTGNTIYF	TGTGCCAGCAGTCCAGGAGGTACTGGAAACACCATATATTTT
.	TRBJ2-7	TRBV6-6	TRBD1	CASSRGQGVYEQYF	TGTGCCAGCAGCCGGGGACAGGGGGTCTACGAGCAGTACTTC
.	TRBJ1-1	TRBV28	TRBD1	CASTPRGRGRENTEAFF	TGTGCCAGCACCCCCAGGGGGCGCGGGCGGGAGAACACTGAAGCTTTCTTT
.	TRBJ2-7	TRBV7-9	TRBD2	CASSVADSLAGDYEQYF	TGTGCCAGCAGCGTCGCAGATTCACTAGCGGGAGACTACGAGCAGTACTTC
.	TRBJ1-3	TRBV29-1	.	CSVAQGAGNTIYF	TGCAGCGTTGCACAGGGTGCTGGAAACACCATATATTTT
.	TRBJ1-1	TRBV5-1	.	CASSLVWNTEAFF	TGCGCCAGCAGCTTGGTCTGGAACACTGAAGCTTTCTTT
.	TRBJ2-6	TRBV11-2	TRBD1	CASSSRGQGTGANVLTF	TGTGCCAGCAGCTCACGAGGACAGGGAACTGGGGCCAACGTCCTGACTTTC
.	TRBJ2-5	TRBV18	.	CASSARGIAVQETQYF	TGTGCCAGCTCAGCCCGCGGGATAGCGGTACAAGAGACCCAGTACTTC
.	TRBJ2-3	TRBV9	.	CASSVEVRGDTQYF	TGTGCCAGCAGCGTAGAGGTCAGGGGAGATACGCAGTATTTT
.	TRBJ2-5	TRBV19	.	CASNRGNRQETQYF	TGTGCCAGTAATCGGGGAAACCGACAAGAGACCCAGTACTTC
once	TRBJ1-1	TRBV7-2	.	CASSQNSEAFF	TGTGCCAGCAGCCAGAACAGTGAAGCTTTCTTT
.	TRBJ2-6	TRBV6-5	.	CASRSSGANVLTF	TGTGCCAGCAGGAGCTCTGGGGCCAACGTCCTGACTTTC